The clone carrying this T cell receptor beta chain was counted a single time. The entry originates in a study of T cell changes during pregnancy in multiple sclerosis. The repertoire was sequenced with immunoSEQ multiplex PCR; TCRdb's copy has only in-frame clones and lacks some. The data contain 60,000 to 70,000 clones, roughly 90% of them singletons. The TCR comes from a female donor in good health, enrolled as a control in a pregnancy study. Here the sequenced sample was peripheral blood, taken in the second trimester of pregnancy.

The CDR3 loop is CASSPRTGVYEQYF. The CDR3 DNA sequence: TGTGCCAGCAGCCCTCGGACAGGGGTATACGAGCAGTACTTC. This sequence joins TRBV7-2 and TRBJ2-7, with TRBD1 identical over 9 bases. The germline CDR1 and CDR2 sequences are SGHTA and FQGNSA. Trimming took 5 bases from V and 4 from J; bases not matched to a gene: 6. The CDR3 is 14 amino acids.